These 24 T cell receptor beta chains originate from one sample sequenced in a study of blood T cell dynamics during melanoma immunotherapy. Time point denoted: week 3, after first cycle of checkpoint inhibitor. The data were produced by immunoSEQ multiplex PCR, yet TCRdb's version contains in-frame clones alone and is incomplete. The table shows 8,500 to 11,000 clones, with roughly nine tenths occurring only once. Sequencing used blood, obtained from a patient treated with checkpoint blockade. These receptors all come from a human donor with melanoma.

The genes are TRBV7-8 and TRBJ2-1; D uncertain. Trimming stripped 4 bases from V and 8 bases from J, with 12 bases between. The CDR3 covers 13 residues. Germline V gene lookup returns CDR1 SGHVS and CDR2 FQNEAQ. CDR3 sequence reads: CASSSGRLDEQFF. In DNA, the CDR3 is TGTGCCAGCAGCTCCGGGCGGTTGGATGAGCAGTTCTTC.

The genes are TRBV7-9 and TRBJ2-3; D not resolved. The CDR3 length is 13 residues. Germline V lookup: CDR1 SEHNR, CDR2 FQNEAQ (reference sequence). Trimming cost V 1 base and J 2 bases, with 4 bases left between them. The DNA for the CDR3 is TGTGCCAGCAGCTTAGACTACACAGATACGCAGTATTTT. This codes for CASSLDYTDTQYF.

The CDR3 sequence: CASSDSKAGVNEQYF. CDR3 DNA sequence: TGTGCCAGCAGTGACTCGAAAGCGGGAGTAAACGAGCAGTACTTC. The genes are TRBV6-4 and TRBJ2-7; 8 bases match TRBD2. V lost 0 bases to trimming and J lost 5 bases; unmatched junction nucleotides: 6. CDR3 length: 15 residues. CDR1 and CDR2 (germline): MRHNA, SNTAGT.

This rearrangement joins TRBV7-8 to TRBJ2-1; 9 bases agree with TRBD2. The CDR3 loop spans 18 amino acids. V was clipped by 7 bases and J by 7 bases; unmatched bases: 20. The germline gives CDR1 SGHVS, CDR2 FQNEAQ. The chain's CDR3 is CASTPGGRSASGKNEQFF. CDR3 DNA: TGTGCCAGCACCCCGGGGGGTAGATCGGCTAGCGGGAAAAATGAGCAGTTCTTC. The full variable domain, its missing parts supplied by reference TRBV7-8 and TRBJ2-1, is GAGVSQSPRYKVAKRGQDVALRCDPISGHVSLFWYQQALGQGPEFLTYFQNEAQLDKSGLPSDRFFAERPEGSVSTLKIQRTQQEDSAVYLCASTPGGRSASGKNEQFFGPGTRLTVL.

This chain links TRBV30 with TRBJ2-1; no definite D call. The CDR3 has 13 residues. V was clipped by 0 bases and J by 7 bases, with 10 bases between them. The germline CDR1 and CDR2 sequences are GTSNPN and SVGIG (reference sequence). DNA for the CDR3: TGTGCCTGGAGTGTACTCCTGGGTAATGAGCAGTTCTTC. This gives the protein CAWSVLLGNEQFF.

V is TRBV5-5 and J is TRBJ1-2, with TRBD1 matching 8 bases. The CDR3 has 14 amino acids. J lost 2 bases, V lost 3 bases, and 3 bases had no gene match. The germline CDR1 and CDR2 sequences are SGHKS and YYEKEE (reference sequence). The DNA for the CDR3 is TGTGCCAGCAGCTCCGGACAGGGCAACTATGGCTACACCTTC. The encoded protein is CASSSGQGNYGYTF.

The chain has TRBV7-2 and TRBJ2-1, with 11 bases identical to TRBD2. The CDR3 is 14 amino acids. V lost 5 bases to trimming and J lost 6 bases; unmatched junction nucleotides: 3. Germline CDR1 is SGHTA and CDR2 is FQGNSA. CDR3 protein: CASSLGLAVNEQFF. CDR3 in DNA: TGTGCCAGCAGCCTGGGACTAGCGGTCAATGAGCAGTTCTTC. Complete variable domain (other parts from reference TRBV7-2 and TRBJ2-1): GAGVSQSPSNKVTEKGKDVELRCDPISGHTALYWYRQSLGQGLEFLIYFQGNSAPDKSGLPSDRFSAERTGGSVSTLTIQRTQQEDSAVYLCASSLGLAVNEQFFGPGTRLTVL.

The chain carries TRBV19 and TRBJ1-5; D may be TRBD1 (5 bases). CDR3 size: 14 residues. The V gene's germline CDR1 is LNHDA and CDR2 SQIVND (reference sequence). Trimming removed 5 bases from V and 6 bases from J, with 14 bases in between. DNA of the CDR3: TGTGCCAGTAGTTTTGGGGGGATAGGTCAGCCCCAGCATTTT. Amino acids: CASSFGGIGQPQHF.

The V call is TRBV6-1, the J call TRBJ1-2; 10 bases agree with TRBD1. CDR3 length equals 15 residues. Losses at the gene ends were 8 bases for V and 3 bases for J; bases not matched to a gene: 9. CDR1 and CDR2 from the germline V gene are MNHNS and SASEGT. Here the CDR3 reads CASLRGTGDDYGYTF. In nucleotides, the CDR3 is TGTGCCAGCCTTCGAGGGACAGGGGACGACTATGGCTACACCTTC.

CDR3 DNA: TGTGCCAGCAGCTACGCCGCGCCCAATGAGCAGTTCTTC. Its protein product is CASSYAAPNEQFF. V and J are TRBV7-2 and TRBJ2-1; D remains ambiguous. Germline CDR1 reads SGHTA; CDR2 reads FQGNSA. The CDR3 runs 13 residues. V was cut by 4 bases and J by 6 bases, with 10 bases left in between.

The CDR3 here is CASSGGYPRNTIYF. For the CDR3, the DNA is TGTGCCAGCTCCGGGGGATACCCGCGAAACACCATATATTTT. The genes are TRBV11-2 and TRBJ1-3, with D perhaps matching TRBD1 (5 bases). The CDR3 runs to 14 residues. Germline loops: CDR1 SGHAT, CDR2 FQNNGV. Trimming took 8 bases from V and 5 from J, leaving 16 bases between them.

J is TRBJ2-6 and V is TRBV19; the D is unclear. Germline values: CDR1 LNHDA, CDR2 SQIVND (reference sequence). V was shortened by 6 bases and J by 0 bases, with 9 bases between the two germline ends. The CDR3 is 15 amino acids. CDR3 in DNA: TGTGCCAGTAGCATCCCGAGCTCTGGGGCCAACGTCCTGACTTTC. It is translated as CASSIPSSGANVLTF.

J is TRBJ2-7 and V is TRBV6-1; D gene uncertain. Germline loops: CDR1 MNHNS, CDR2 SASEGT. There are 11 residues in the CDR3. V was clipped by 5 bases and J by 3 bases, with 5 bases between them. CDR3 protein: CASSYYYEQYF. The CDR3 nucleotides read TGTGCCAGCAGTTATTACTACGAGCAGTACTTC.

About this clone: At one end the junction does not follow the germline gene, possibly because of a read error. This chain joins TRBV7-7 and TRBJ2-1; a weak D match, TRBD2 (6 bases). The CDR3 extends over 15 amino acids. Germline-derived CDR1 and CDR2 are SSHAT and FNYEAQ (reference sequence). The CDR3 loop reads CASSSSFGGPREQFF. CDR3 sequence (DNA): TGTGCTAGCAGCTCCTCTTTTGGAGGGCCCCGTGAGCAGTTCTTC.

The rearrangement joins TRBV16 to TRBJ1-5; tentatively, D is TRBD1 (6 bases). V was clipped by 0 bases and J by 4 bases, with 13 bases between them. The CDR3 sequence is 16 residues long. Germline CDR1 KGHSY, CDR2 FQNENV. The CDR3, as DNA: TGTGCCAGCAGCCAATCGTTCGGGACACCTAATCAGCCCCAGCATTTT. Amino acid sequence: CASSQSFGTPNQPQHF.

The J gene is TRBJ2-3, the V gene TRBV19; a weak D match, TRBD1 (5 bases). Looked up from germline, CDR1 is LNHDA and CDR2 is SQIVND (reference sequence). V lost 3 bases, J lost 2 bases, and 15 bases lay in between. The CDR3 spans 16 residues. This CDR3 reads CASSIRTRSLTDTQYF. The CDR3, as DNA: TGTGCCAGTAGTATCCGGACACGGAGTCTCACAGATACGCAGTATTTT.

The gene calls are TRBV2 and TRBJ2-3, with 14 nucleotides matching TRBD2. The CDR3 spans 17 residues. CDR1 and CDR2 from the germline V gene are SNHLY and FYNNEI. The J segment lost 6 bases and the V segment lost 2 bases, leaving 7 bases of the junction unmatched. The CDR3 region is CASSEWGLAGETDTQYF. The CDR3 coding sequence is TGTGCCAGCAGTGAATGGGGACTAGCGGGAGAGACCGATACGCAGTATTTT.

The rearrangement uses TRBV6-5 and TRBJ1-6, with 9 bases that match TRBD1. The length of the CDR3 is 16 residues. Germline CDR1 MNHEY, CDR2 SVGAGI. V dropped 2 bases and J dropped 10; count of bases not matched to a gene: 9. The CDR3 region has the DNA TGTGCCAGCAGTTACGGACAGGGGTGGGTCTTATCACCCCTCCACTTT. Protein sequence: CASSYGQGWVLSPLHF.

The V call is TRBV6-5, the J call TRBJ1-1; perhaps TRBD1 as D (5 bases). The V end was cut by 5 bases, the J end by 1 base, with 8 bases between. The CDR3 has 13 residues. Per germline, CDR1 MNHEY and CDR2 SVGAGI. CDR3 DNA: TGTGCCAGCAGTCCGGACACGAACACTGAAGCTTTCTTT. Translated: CASSPDTNTEAFF.

This clone was observed a single time. CDR3 bases: TGTGCCAGCAGCTTGGATCCCCTTAGCTCTGGAAACACCATATATTTT. This gives the protein CASSLDPLSSGNTIYF. This chain connects TRBV5-5 to TRBJ1-3; D call uncertain. Germline V CDR1 and CDR2: SGHKS, YYEKEE (reference sequence). The CDR3 totals 16 residues. The V end was cut by 0 bases, the J end by 0 bases, with 10 bases between.

The V and J genes are TRBV14 and TRBJ2-5; D unclear. Trimming cost V 0 bases and J 3 bases, with 14 bases left between them. The germline CDR1 and CDR2 sequences are SGHDN and FVKESK. This CDR3 has 16 amino acids. The CDR3 loop reads CASSQEKGFVKETQYF. As DNA, the CDR3 is TGTGCCAGCAGCCAAGAAAAGGGTTTTGTTAAAGAGACCCAGTACTTC.

The chain is built from TRBV28 and TRBJ2-1, with 7 bases identical to TRBD2. This CDR3 has 15 amino acids. The germline gives CDR1 MDHEN, CDR2 SYDVKM. V was pared by 3 bases and J by 10 bases, with 12 bases of the junction left unmatched. The CDR3 reads CASSFLAEGVREQFF. CDR3 DNA sequence: TGTGCCAGCAGTTTTCTAGCGGAAGGAGTCAGGGAGCAGTTCTTC. The whole variable domain, remainder taken from reference TRBV28 and TRBJ2-1, is DVKVTQSSRYLVKRTGEKVFLECVQDMDHENMFWYRQDPGLGLRLIYFSYDVKMKEKGDIPEGYSVSREKKERFSLILESASTNQTSMYLCASSFLAEGVREQFFGPGTRLTVL.

This clone was found once. The chain employs TRBV6-5 and TRBJ2-7, with D perhaps given as TRBD1 or TRBD2 (5 bases each). Deletions cut 0 bases from V and 3 bases from J, with 12 bases between. The CDR3 covers 15 residues. From germline, CDR1 is MNHEY and CDR2 SVGAGI. The CDR3: CASSYSFGTIYEQYF. The CDR3 coding sequence is TGTGCCAGCAGTTACTCTTTTGGGACGATCTACGAGCAGTACTTC.

The CDR3 DNA reads as TGTGCCAGCAATTTCGGTAGCTCCTACAATGAGCAGTTCTTC. Its translation is CASNFGSSYNEQFF. The rearrangement joins TRBV9 to TRBJ2-1, with unresolved D. CDR1 SGDLS and CDR2 YYNGEE come from the germline V gene. The CDR3 runs 14 residues. Trimming removed 6 bases at V and 0 bases at J, with 10 bases between.